This T cell receptor (beta chain) was identified during a study of human T cells and chemical hapten exposure (dated by TCRdb to 2020 to 2023). About the full investigation: For sensitization, 2% DPC in acetone was applied to a 2 cm by 2 cm area of upper inner arm skin. Throughout the study period of about 25 weeks, patients also received therapeutic DPC doses to the scalp every week. Most of the patients in the cohort were female, and the cohort covered alopecia areata with under or over 50% scalp involvement, alopecia totalis and alopecia universalis. Blood samples were taken from patients before sensitization (week 0) and at 2, 6 and about 24 weeks after DPC sensitization. The study tracked peripheral blood TCR repertoire changes in vivo during primary and secondary sensitization to the hapten diphenylcyclopropenone (DPC) in alopecia patients. Patch testing was performed on the upper back with Finn chambers containing 0.01% DPC, and the patch tests were scored after 6 days according to International Contact Dermatitis Research Group standards. Libraries were pooled for sequencing, and variation in per-sample TCR yields was attributed mainly to small differences in library volumes within the pool. Some 29 alopecia patients gave blood for TCR sequencing at one to four time points (pre-sensitization, 2, 6 and 24 weeks). General conclusions and limits of the study: DPC sensitization did not change the number of TCRs with a frequency above 1 in 1000, and there was no evidence of changes in global repertoire structure. After repeated subsampling, changes were observed in the strength of the expansion versus patch-test correlation and in the threshold at which the correlation became significant. Significantly more large CDR3 similarity clusters were formed by expanded TCRs than by pre-sensitization or healthy control sets, consistent with antigen-driven responses. All patients had alopecia, a presumed autoimmune disease, so their immune response might differ from that of healthy individuals. Patch test score was positively correlated with the number of PT1 expanded TCRs, with significance at thresholds 8, 16 and 32 but not at 4.

In regard to this clonotype: There is no known antigen for this receptor. Within one base of it there is no much larger clone, and no base qualities were kept.

Explained via the paper, the time point label denotes: patch test 2, 6 weeks after DPC sensitization. The treatment or condition label corresponds to: therapeutic diphenylcyclopropenone sensitization with weekly scalp DPC. At every patch-test visit, the blood draw took place before the patch test was put on. Patients were eligible if aged 18 to 70, diagnosed with alopecia and judged suitable for DPC therapy, and pregnant patients were excluded. Total RNA was extracted from unfractionated whole blood collected in Tempus Blood RNA tubes. The library came from RACE. The run used a NextSeq 500. During library preparation, unique molecular identifiers were attached to individual cDNA molecules so that TCRs could be counted in a quantitative, reproducible way. From each blood RNA sample, both TCR alpha and TCR beta chains were sequenced. As for how the authors treated the data: Samples had a median of 95,638 TCRs, with a range from 23,224 to 690,600. V, J and CDR3 annotation of the TCR reads was performed with the Decombinator software suite. For PS versus PT1 abundance plots, all samples were subsampled to the same number of TCRs (28,000). Expanded TCRs were defined as absent before sensitization and observed at least eight times at the 2-week time point. TCRdb trimmed public reads at Q25 via fastp, called clones via MiXCR and kept in-frame beta chains. Entries are consolidated by CDR3 protein sequence, retaining the most common genes and DNA. TCRdb's processing, not the authors' own work, is the source of the V and J calls. In all, the sample holds a few hundred thousand distinct CDR3 sequences, and about 6.3% of those were seen once. 5% to 6% of the sample belongs to the ten largest clones.

The junction shows trimming of 6 bases on V and 0 bases on J, plus 17 bases between the germline ends. The cysteine opens and the phenylalanine closes a CDR3 of 16 amino acids. Only CDR3 DNA remains: 48 bases, in frame from the first base. This receptor was identified in a woman aged 18 to 35 with alopecia areata. Some clones in this sample may be carry-over from other donors' samples. The sample was whole blood, taken in connection with sensitization to the hapten diphenylcyclopropenone (DPC). The sequence links TRBV12-3 or TRBV12-4 to TRBJ1-2, with an unclear D gene assignment. The CDR3 protein: CASSPRIGLPNYGYTF. The DNA sequence is TGTGCCAGCAGCCCCCGTATCGGTCTGCCTAACTATGGCTACACCTTC.